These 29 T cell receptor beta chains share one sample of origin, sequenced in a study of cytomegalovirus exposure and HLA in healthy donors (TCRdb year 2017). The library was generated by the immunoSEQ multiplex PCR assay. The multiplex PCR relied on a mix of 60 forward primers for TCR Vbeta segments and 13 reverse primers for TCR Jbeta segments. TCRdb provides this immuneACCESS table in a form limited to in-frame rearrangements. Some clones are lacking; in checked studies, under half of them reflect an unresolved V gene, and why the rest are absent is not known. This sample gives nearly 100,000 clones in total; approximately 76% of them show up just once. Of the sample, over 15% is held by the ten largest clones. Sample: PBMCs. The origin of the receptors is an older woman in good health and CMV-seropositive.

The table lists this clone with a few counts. The DNA of the CDR3 is TGTGCCAGCAGCGGCGGGAGAATAAGGCTTTACAATGAGCAGTTCTTC. Protein product: CASSGGRIRLYNEQFF. V gene TRBV11-2 combines with J gene TRBJ2-1; 7 bases align to TRBD2. The CDR3 sequence is 16 residues long. J was trimmed by 4 bases and V by 5 bases; bases with no gene match: 11. Germline V CDR1 and CDR2: SGHAT, FQNNGV. Using reference TRBV11-2 and TRBJ2-1 for the parts outside the CDR3, the full variable domain is EAGVAQSPRYKIIEKRQSVAFWCNPISGHATLYWYQQILGQGPKLLIQFQNNGVVDDSQLPKDRFSAERLKGVDSTLKIQPAKLEDSAVYLCASSGGRIRLYNEQFFGPGTRLTVL.

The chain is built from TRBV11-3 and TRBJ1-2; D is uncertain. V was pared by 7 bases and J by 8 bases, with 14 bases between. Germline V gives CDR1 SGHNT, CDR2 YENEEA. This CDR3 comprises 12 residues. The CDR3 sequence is CASIPRGGGYTF. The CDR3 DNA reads TGTGCCAGCATACCCCGGGGAGGCGGCTACACCTTC.

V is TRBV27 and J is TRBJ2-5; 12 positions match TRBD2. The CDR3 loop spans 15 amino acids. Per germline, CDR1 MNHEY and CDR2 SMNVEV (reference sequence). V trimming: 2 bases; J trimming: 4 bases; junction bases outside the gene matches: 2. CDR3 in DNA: TGTGCCAGCAGTTTACGACTAGCGGGAGTAGAGACCCAGTACTTC. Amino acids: CASSLRLAGVETQYF.

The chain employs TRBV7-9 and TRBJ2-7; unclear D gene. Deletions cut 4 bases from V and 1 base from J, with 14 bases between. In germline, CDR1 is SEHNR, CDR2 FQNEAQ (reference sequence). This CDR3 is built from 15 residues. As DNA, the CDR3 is TGTGCCAGCAGCTCCGCCCGCAGGCCATCCTACGAGCAGTACTTC. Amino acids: CASSSARRPSYEQYF.

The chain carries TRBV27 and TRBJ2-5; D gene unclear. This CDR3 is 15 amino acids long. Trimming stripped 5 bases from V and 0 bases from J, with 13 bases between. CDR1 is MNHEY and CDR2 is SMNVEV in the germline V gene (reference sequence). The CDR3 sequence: CASSPYSGYQETQYF. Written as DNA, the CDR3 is TGTGCCAGCAGTCCGTACTCTGGTTACCAAGAGACCCAGTACTTC.

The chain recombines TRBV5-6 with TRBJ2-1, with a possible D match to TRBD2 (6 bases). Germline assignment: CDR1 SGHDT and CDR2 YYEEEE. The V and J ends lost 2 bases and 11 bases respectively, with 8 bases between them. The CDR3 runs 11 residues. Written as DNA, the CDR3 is TGTGCCAGCAGCTTTCGGGAGAAGCAGTTCTTC. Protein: CASSFREKQFF.

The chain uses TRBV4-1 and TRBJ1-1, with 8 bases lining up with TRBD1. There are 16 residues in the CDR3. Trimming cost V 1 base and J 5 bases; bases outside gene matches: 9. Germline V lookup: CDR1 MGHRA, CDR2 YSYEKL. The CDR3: CASSQVGRGRETEAFF. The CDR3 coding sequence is TGCGCCAGCAGCCAAGTCGGCAGGGGGCGAGAGACTGAAGCTTTCTTT.

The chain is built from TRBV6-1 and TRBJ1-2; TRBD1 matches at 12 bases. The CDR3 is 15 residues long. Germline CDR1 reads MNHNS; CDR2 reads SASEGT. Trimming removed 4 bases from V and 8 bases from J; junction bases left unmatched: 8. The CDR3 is CASSVGTGGALGYTF. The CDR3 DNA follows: TGTGCCAGCAGTGTAGGGACAGGGGGCGCGTTAGGCTACACCTTC.

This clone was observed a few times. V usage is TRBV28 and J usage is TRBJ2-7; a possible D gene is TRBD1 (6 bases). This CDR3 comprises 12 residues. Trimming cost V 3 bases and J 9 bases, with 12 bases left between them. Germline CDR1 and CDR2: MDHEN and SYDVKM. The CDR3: CASSFRAGAQYF. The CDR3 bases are TGTGCCAGCAGTTTTAGGGCAGGGGCGCAGTACTTC.

The DNA for the CDR3 is TGCGCCAGCAGCAGGGACAGGGGTTTAACCGGGGAGCTGTTTTTT. The encoded protein is CASSRDRGLTGELFF. This chain joins TRBV10-2 and TRBJ2-2, with 10 nucleotides matching TRBD1. This CDR3 has 15 amino acids. Germline V lookup: CDR1 WSHSY, CDR2 SAAADI. V lost 6 bases, J lost 5 bases, and 6 bases stayed unmatched.

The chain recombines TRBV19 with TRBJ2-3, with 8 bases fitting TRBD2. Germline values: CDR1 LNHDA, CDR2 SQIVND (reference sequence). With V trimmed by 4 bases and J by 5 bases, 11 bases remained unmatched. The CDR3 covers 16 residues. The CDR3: CASSSPGLVGGDTQYF. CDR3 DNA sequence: TGTGCCAGTAGTAGCCCGGGACTAGTCGGGGGAGATACGCAGTATTTT.

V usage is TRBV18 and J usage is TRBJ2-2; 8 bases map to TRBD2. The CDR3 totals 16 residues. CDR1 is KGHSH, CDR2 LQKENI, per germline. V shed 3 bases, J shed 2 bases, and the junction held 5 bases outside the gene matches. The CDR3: CASSPLLAVNTGELFF. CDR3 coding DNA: TGTGCCAGCTCACCTCTACTAGCGGTAAACACCGGGGAGCTGTTTTTT.

In nucleotides, the CDR3 is TGTGCCACCAGCAGAGGCGCAGGGGAAGACGAGCAGTACTTC. Protein: CATSRGAGEDEQYF. V is TRBV15 and J is TRBJ2-7; weak D call: TRBD1 (6 bases). This CDR3 comprises 14 residues. With 1 base removed from V and 5 bases from J, the gap between germline ends came to 12 bases. CDR1 is LNHNV, CDR2 YYDKDF, per germline (reference sequence).

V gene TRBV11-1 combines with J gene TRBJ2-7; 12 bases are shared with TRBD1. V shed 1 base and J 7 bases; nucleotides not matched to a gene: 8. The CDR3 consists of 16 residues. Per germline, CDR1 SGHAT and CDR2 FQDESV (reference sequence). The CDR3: CASSLGAGTGGREQYF. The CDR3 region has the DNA TGTGCCAGCAGCTTAGGGGCCGGGACAGGGGGCCGAGAGCAGTACTTC.

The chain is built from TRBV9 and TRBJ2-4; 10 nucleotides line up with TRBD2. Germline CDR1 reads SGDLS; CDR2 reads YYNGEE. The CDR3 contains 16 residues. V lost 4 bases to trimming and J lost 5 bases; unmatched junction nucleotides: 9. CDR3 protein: CASSPGLAGAQNIQYF. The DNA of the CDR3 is TGTGCCAGCAGCCCGGGGCTAGCGGGAGCACAAAACATTCAGTACTTC. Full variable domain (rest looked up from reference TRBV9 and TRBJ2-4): DSGVTQTPKHLITATGQRVTLRCSPRSGDLSVYWYQQSLDQGLQFLIQYYNGEERAKGNILERFSAQQFPDLHSELNLSSLELGDSALYFCASSPGLAGAQNIQYFGAGTRLSVL.

The CDR3 coding sequence is TGTGCCAGCAGCTCTACAGGGGGCTACGAGCAGTACTTC. It yields the protein CASSSTGGYEQYF. The gene calls are TRBV7-9 and TRBJ2-7; 8 bases map to TRBD1. Unmatched junction bases numbered 2, after V lost 4 bases and J lost 3 bases. Per germline, CDR1 SEHNR and CDR2 FQNEAQ (reference sequence). This CDR3 has 13 amino acids.

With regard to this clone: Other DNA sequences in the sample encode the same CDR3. Here the CDR3 DNA reads TGTGCCAGCAGCGTAGGGCCGAACACTGAAGCTTTCTTT. Protein: CASSVGPNTEAFF. The J gene is TRBJ1-1, the V gene TRBV9; D is ambiguous. The CDR3 runs to 13 residues. Germline CDR1 SGDLS, CDR2 YYNGEE. The V end lost 0 bases, the J end lost 1 base, and 4 bases lay between the germline ends.

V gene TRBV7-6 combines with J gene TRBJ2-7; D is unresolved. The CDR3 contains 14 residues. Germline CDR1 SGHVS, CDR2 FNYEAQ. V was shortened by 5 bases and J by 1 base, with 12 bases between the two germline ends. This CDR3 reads CASSPLTNSYEQYF. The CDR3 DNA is TGTGCCAGCAGCCCCCTGACAAATTCCTACGAGCAGTACTTC. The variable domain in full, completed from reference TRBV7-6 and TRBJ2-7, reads GAGVSQSPRYKVTKRGQDVALRCDPISGHVSLYWYRQALGQGPEFLTYFNYEAQQDKSGLPNDRFSAERPEGSISTLTIQRTEQRDSAMYRCASSPLTNSYEQYFGPGTRLTVT.

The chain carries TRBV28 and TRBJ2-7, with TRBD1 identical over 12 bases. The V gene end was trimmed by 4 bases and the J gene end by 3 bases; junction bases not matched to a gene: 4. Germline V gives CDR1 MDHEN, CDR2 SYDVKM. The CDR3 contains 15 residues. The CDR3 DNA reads TGTGCCAGCAGTTCGGGACAGGGGGCTGTCTACGAGCAGTACTTC. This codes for CASSSGQGAVYEQYF.

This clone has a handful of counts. CDR3 sequence: CASSYSTGAGELFF. The CDR3 DNA reads as TGTGCCAGCAGTTACTCGACGGGAGCCGGGGAGCTGTTTTTT. This chain uses TRBV6-5 with TRBJ2-2, with a possible D match to TRBD2 (6 bases). The CDR3 loop spans 14 amino acids. Germline V gives CDR1 MNHEY, CDR2 SVGAGI. V was clipped by 0 bases and J by 6 bases, with 8 bases between them.

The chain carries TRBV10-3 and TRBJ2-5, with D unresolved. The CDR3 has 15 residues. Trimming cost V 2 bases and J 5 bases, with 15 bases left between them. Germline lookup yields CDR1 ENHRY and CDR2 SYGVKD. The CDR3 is CAISEGVGIEETQYF. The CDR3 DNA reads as TGTGCCATCAGTGAGGGAGTAGGAATTGAGGAGACCCAGTACTTC.

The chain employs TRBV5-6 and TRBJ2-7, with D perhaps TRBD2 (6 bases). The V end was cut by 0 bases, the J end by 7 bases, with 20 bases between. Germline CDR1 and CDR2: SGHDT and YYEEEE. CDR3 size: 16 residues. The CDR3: CASSLEALREAREQYF. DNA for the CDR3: TGTGCCAGCAGCTTGGAGGCGTTGCGGGAAGCCAGGGAGCAGTACTTC.

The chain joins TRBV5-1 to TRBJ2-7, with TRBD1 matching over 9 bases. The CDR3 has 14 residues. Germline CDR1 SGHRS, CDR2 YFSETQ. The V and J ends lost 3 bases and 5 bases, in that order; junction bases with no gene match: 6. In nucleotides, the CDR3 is TGCGCCAGCAGCTCAAGACAGGGGGTCAACGAGCAGTACTTC. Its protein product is CASSSRQGVNEQYF. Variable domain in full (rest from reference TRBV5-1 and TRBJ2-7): KAGVTQTPRYLIKTRGQQVTLSCSPISGHRSVSWYQQTPGQGLQFLFEYFSETQRNKGNFPGRFSGRQFSNSRSEMNVSTLELGDSALYLCASSSRQGVNEQYFGPGTRLTVT.

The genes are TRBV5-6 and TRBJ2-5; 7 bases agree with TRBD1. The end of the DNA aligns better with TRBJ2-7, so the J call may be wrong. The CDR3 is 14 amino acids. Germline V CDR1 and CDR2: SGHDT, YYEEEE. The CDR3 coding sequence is TGTGCCAGCAGCTTGCAACAGGGGCACTACGAGCAGTACTTC. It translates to CASSLQQGHYEQYF.

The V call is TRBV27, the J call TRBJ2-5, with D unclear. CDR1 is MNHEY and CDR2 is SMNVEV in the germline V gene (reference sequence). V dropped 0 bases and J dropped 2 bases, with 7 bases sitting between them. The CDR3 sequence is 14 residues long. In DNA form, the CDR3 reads TGTGCCAGCAGTTTATCGCGTTGGCAAGAGACCCAGTACTTC. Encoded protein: CASSLSRWQETQYF.

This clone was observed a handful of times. The CDR3 here is CASRSGTGWQPQHF. CDR3 in DNA: TGCGCCAGCCGAAGCGGGACAGGGTGGCAGCCCCAGCATTTT. This rearrangement joins TRBV10-2 to TRBJ1-5; TRBD1 matches at 9 bases. The trim removed 8 bases at V and 7 bases at J, leaving 9 bases unmatched. The germline CDR1 and CDR2 sequences are WSHSY and SAAADI. This CDR3 has 14 amino acids.

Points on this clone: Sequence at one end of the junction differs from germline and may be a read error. The CDR3 DNA reads as TGTGCCGGCAGGAGCTCCTATAATTCACCCCTCCACTTT. Its protein product is CAGRSSYNSPLHF. J is TRBJ1-6 and V is TRBV2; D remains ambiguous. The germline gives CDR1 SNHLY, CDR2 FYNNEI. The length of the CDR3 is 13 residues.

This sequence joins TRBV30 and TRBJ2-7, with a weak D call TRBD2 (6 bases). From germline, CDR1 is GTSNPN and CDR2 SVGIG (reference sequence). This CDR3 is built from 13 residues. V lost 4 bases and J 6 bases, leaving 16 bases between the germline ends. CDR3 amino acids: CAWKGTQEGEQYF. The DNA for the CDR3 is TGTGCCTGGAAGGGGACGCAGGAGGGCGAGCAGTACTTC.

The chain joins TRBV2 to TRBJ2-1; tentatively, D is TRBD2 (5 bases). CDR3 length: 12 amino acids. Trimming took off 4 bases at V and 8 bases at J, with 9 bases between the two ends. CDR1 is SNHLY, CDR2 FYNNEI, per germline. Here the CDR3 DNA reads TGTGCCAGCAGTGGGGCTAGCCATGAGCAGTTCTTC. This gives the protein CASSGASHEQFF. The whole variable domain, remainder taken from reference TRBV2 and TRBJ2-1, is EPEVTQTPSHQVTQMGQEVILRCVPISNHLYFYWYRQILGQKVEFLVSFYNNEISEKSEIFDDQFSVERPDGSNFTLKIRSTKLEDSAMYFCASSGASHEQFFGPGTRLTVL.